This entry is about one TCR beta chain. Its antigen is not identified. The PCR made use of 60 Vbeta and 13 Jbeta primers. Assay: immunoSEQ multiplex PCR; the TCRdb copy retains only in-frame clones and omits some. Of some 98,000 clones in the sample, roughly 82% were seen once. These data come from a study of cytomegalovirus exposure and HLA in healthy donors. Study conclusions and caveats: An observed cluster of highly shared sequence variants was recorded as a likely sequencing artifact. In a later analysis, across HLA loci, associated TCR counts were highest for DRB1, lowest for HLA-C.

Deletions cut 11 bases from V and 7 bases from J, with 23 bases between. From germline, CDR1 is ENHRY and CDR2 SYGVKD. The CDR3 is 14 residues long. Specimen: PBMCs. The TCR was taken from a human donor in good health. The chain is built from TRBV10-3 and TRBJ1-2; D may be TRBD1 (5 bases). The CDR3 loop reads CASGEGGTSCGYTF. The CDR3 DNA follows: TGTGCCTCGGGGGAGGGTGGAACTTCGTGTGGCTACACCTTC.